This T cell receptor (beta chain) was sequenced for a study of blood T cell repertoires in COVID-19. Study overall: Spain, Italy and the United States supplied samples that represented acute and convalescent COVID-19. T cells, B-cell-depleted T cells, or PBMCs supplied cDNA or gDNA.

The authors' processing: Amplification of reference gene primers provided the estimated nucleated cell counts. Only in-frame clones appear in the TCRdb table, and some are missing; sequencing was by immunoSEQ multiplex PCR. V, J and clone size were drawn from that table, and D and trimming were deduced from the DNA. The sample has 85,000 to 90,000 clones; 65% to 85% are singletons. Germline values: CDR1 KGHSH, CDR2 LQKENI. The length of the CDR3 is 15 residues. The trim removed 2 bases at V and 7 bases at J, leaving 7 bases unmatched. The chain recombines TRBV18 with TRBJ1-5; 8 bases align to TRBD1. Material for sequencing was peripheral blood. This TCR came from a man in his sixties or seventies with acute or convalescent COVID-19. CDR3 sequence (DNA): TGTGCCAGCTCACCAGGACAGGGCGGCCAGCAGCCCCAGCATTTT. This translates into CASSPGQGGQQPQHF.